This is a list of T cell receptor beta chains from one sample in a study of CD8 T cells in ankylosing spondylitis. TCRdb called the 5' RACE reads again in MiXCR, with one record for every CDR3 protein. The sample has around 150,000 distinct CDR3 sequences; 40% to 50% are singletons. Sequences were obtained from synovial fluid, either unsorted or a sorted T cell fraction (not recorded which). Receptors originate from a male donor with ankylosing spondylitis. Both conserved end residues are part of each CDR3. A D gene is named only where the DNA matches it firmly. Size tells how often a clone was seen (once, few, many) or the class of an expanded clone, and some rows leave it out.

j_call clone_size v_call d_call cdr3_aa cdr3_nt
TRBJ2-3 few TRBV28 TRBD2 CASSFLSLADDTQYF TGTGCCAGCAGTTTTTTATCACTAGCGGACGATACGCAGTATTTT
TRBJ2-2 once TRBV11-3 TRBD1 CASSPFRGTPNTGELFF TGTGCCAGCAGCCCCTTCAGGGGGACACCGAACACCGGGGAGCTGTTTTTT
TRBJ2-1 . TRBV28 . CASSWGLTGSYNEQFF TGTGCCAGCAGTTGGGGCCTCACGGGCTCCTACAATGAGCAGTTCTTC
TRBJ2-3 few TRBV21-1 . CASSISGRRTDTQYF TGTGCCAGCAGCATTAGCGGGAGGAGGACAGATACGCAGTATTTT
TRBJ2-3 . TRBV7-9 TRBD2 CASSLTSGRTDTQYF TGTGCCAGCAGCTTAACTAGCGGGAGAACAGATACGCAGTATTTT
TRBJ1-2 . TRBV25-1 TRBD1 CASGQGHGYTF TGTGCCAGCGGACAGGGCCATGGCTACACCTTC
TRBJ2-1 . TRBV4-1 . CASSLVTFLGRSYNEQFF TGCGCCAGCAGCCTAGTAACTTTTTTGGGACGGTCCTACAATGAGCAGTTCTTC
TRBJ2-3 once TRBV20-1 TRBD2 CSARDGPGLAGGPDTQYF TGCAGTGCTAGAGATGGACCGGGACTAGCGGGGGGGCCAGATACGCAGTATTTT
TRBJ1-4 few TRBV7-9 . CASSSTDPGGTNEKLFF TGTGCCAGCAGCTCCACAGACCCGGGAGGGACTAATGAAAAACTGTTTTTT
TRBJ1-2 . TRBV4-1 . CASSQDAGLYGYTF TGCGCCAGCAGCCAAGATGCAGGGTTGTATGGCTACACCTTC
TRBJ1-1 . TRBV7-9 . CASSLYGDAFF TGTGCCAGCAGCTTATATGGGGACGCTTTCTTT
TRBJ2-7 few TRBV20-1 TRBD2 CSARERDTYEQYF TGCAGTGCCAGGGAGCGGGATACCTACGAGCAGTACTTC
TRBJ2-1 . TRBV28 TRBD2 CASSLLTSGPYGEQFF TGTGCCAGCAGTTTGCTGACTAGCGGGCCTTATGGTGAGCAGTTCTTC
TRBJ2-5 . TRBV25-1 . CASSEWQKTQETQYF TGTGCCAGCAGTGAATGGCAGAAAACCCAAGAGACCCAGTACTTC
TRBJ2-2 once TRBV9 TRBD2 CASSAVTRGGIPTANTGELFF TGTGCCAGCAGCGCAGTAACGCGGGGGGGCATACCGACCGCAAACACCGGGGAGCTGTTTTTT
TRBJ2-5 many TRBV7-8 . CASSTRGEGLETQYF TGTGCCAGCTCCACACGGGGCGAGGGTTTAGAGACCCAGTACTTC
TRBJ1-2 . TRBV4-1 . CASSQGNRDYGYTF TGCGCCAGCAGCCAAGGTAACAGGGACTATGGCTACACCTTC
TRBJ2-3 many TRBV7-9 . CASTPPGVSTDTQYF TGTGCCAGCACCCCTCCTGGGGTGAGCACAGATACGCAGTATTTT
TRBJ2-1 . TRBV28 . CASSFALAEQFF TGTGCCAGCAGTTTTGCCCTGGCTGAGCAGTTCTTC
TRBJ1-1 few TRBV9 . CASSPEAGNTEAFF TGTGCCAGCAGCCCCGAAGCGGGGAACACTGAAGCTTTCTTT
TRBJ2-2 . TRBV4-2 TRBD1 CASSQTWDRGLSNTGELFF TGTGCCAGCAGCCAAACGTGGGACAGGGGCCTCTCGAACACCGGGGAGCTGTTTTTT
TRBJ1-2 . TRBV7-2 . CASSPSGGSFANYGYTF TGTGCCAGCAGCCCTAGTGGGGGTTCCTTTGCTAACTATGGCTACACCTTC
TRBJ1-2 . TRBV29-1 . CSVEGLGGGYTF TGCAGCGTTGAAGGTCTGGGGGGCGGCTACACCTTC
TRBJ2-1 . TRBV5-6 . CASSSGHGPFNEQFF TGTGCCAGCAGCTCCGGACACGGGCCTTTTAATGAGCAGTTCTTC
TRBJ2-3 few TRBV27 . CASSSPYRLPSTDTQYF TGTGCCAGCAGTTCCCCCTACAGGCTCCCTAGCACAGATACGCAGTATTTT
TRBJ2-3 . TRBV4-3 . CASSQVTSTDTQYF TGCGCCAGCAGCCAAGTGACCTCCACAGATACGCAGTATTTT
TRBJ2-2 few TRBV6-4 . CASSDGLDTGELFF TGTGCCAGCAGTGACGGACTCGACACCGGGGAGCTGTTTTTT
TRBJ2-7 . TRBV7-9 TRBD2 CASSTSGRGYEQYF TGTGCCAGCAGCACTAGCGGGAGGGGCTACGAGCAGTACTTC
TRBJ1-5 few TRBV4-1 . CASSQVSRGNQPQHF TGCGCCAGCAGCCAAGTATCGAGGGGCAATCAGCCCCAGCATTTT
TRBJ2-7 once TRBV29-1 . CSGVGRTYEQYF TGCAGCGGGGTGGGCCGGACCTACGAGCAGTACTTC
TRBJ1-3 few TRBV20-1 . CSARGLSGNTIYF TGCAGTGCTAGGGGCCTCTCTGGAAACACCATATATTTT
TRBJ1-3 . TRBV12-3/TRBV12-4 . CASSLRTETAYGNTIYF TGTGCCAGCAGTTTAAGGACAGAGACAGCGTACGGAAACACCATATATTTT
TRBJ2-2 many TRBV27 . CASSFLGWSSASTGELFF TGTGCCAGCAGTTTTTTGGGGTGGTCGAGTGCTTCCACCGGGGAGCTGTTTTTT
TRBJ2-1 few TRBV12-3/TRBV12-4 . CASSSTWPYNEQFF TGTGCCAGCAGCTCCACTTGGCCGTACAATGAGCAGTTCTTC
TRBJ2-1 . TRBV7-9 . CASSDFTGRICEQFF TGTGCCAGCAGCGACTTTACCGGGAGAATCTGTGAGCAGTTCTTC
TRBJ2-1 . TRBV27 . CASSLWAGSPYNEQFF TGTGCCAGCAGTTTATGGGCAGGGAGTCCCTACAATGAGCAGTTCTTC
TRBJ2-7 many TRBV4-1 . CASSQSSFSYEQYF TGCGCCAGCAGCCAGAGCAGTTTCTCCTACGAGCAGTACTTC
TRBJ1-2 . TRBV28 . CGKFYYGYTF TGTGGGAAGTTTTATTATGGCTACACCTTC
TRBJ2-3 . TRBV13 TRBD2 CASSPRAGDADTQYF TGTGCCAGCAGCCCCCGGGCGGGGGATGCAGATACGCAGTATTTT
TRBJ2-3 few TRBV12-3/TRBV12-4 . CASSWMGGTDTQYF TGTGCCAGCAGTTGGATGGGAGGAACAGATACGCAGTATTTT
TRBJ2-7 once TRBV4-1 . CASSPSHRYRTYEQYF TGCGCCAGCAGCCCATCCCACCGATACAGGACCTACGAGCAGTACTTC
TRBJ2-1 . TRBV10-3 . CAISEYAPSYNEQFF TGTGCCATCAGTGAGTATGCCCCATCCTACAATGAGCAGTTCTTC
TRBJ2-3 . TRBV6-2/TRBV6-3 . CASSYRHLSTDTQYF TGTGCCAGCAGTTACCGACACCTTAGCACAGATACGCAGTATTTT
TRBJ2-3 once TRBV9 . CASSDRVDTDTQYF TGTGCCAGCAGCGACAGGGTAGACACAGATACGCAGTATTTT
TRBJ1-2 . TRBV7-9 . CASSLFDSFYGYTF TGTGCCAGCAGCTTATTCGACAGCTTCTATGGCTACACCTTC
TRBJ2-5 . TRBV6-4 TRBD2 CASSELAGAQETQYF TGTGCCAGCAGTGAGCTAGCGGGAGCGCAAGAGACCCAGTACTTC
TRBJ2-1 . TRBV25-1 . CASSGAGYDEQFF TGTGCCAGCAGTGGGGCGGGATATGATGAGCAGTTCTTC